One sample yielded the 30 T cell receptor beta chains listed below, sequenced in a study of shared clonotypes between healthy human individuals. Using immunoSEQ multiplex PCR, the repertoire was profiled, and TCRdb retains in-frame clones only, with some absent. The data hold about 1.1 million clones, with approximately 80% observed a single time. Source material: memory CD4+ T cells from PBMCs. Subset denoted: CD45RA-negative fraction. The source of these receptors is a man aged 18 to 29 in good health. Some clones in this sample may be carry-over from other donors' samples.

This chain uses TRBV5-4 with TRBJ1-2, with D uncertain. CDR3 length equals 13 residues. Trimming removed 4 bases at V and 6 bases at J, with 13 bases between. Germline assignment: CDR1 SGHNT and CDR2 YYREEE (reference sequence). The CDR3 nucleotides are TGTGCCAGCAGCGAGGGTTTATCGGATGGCTACACCTTC. This encodes CASSEGLSDGYTF.

The chain combines TRBV2 with TRBJ1-1; no clear D. V lost 8 bases, J lost 3 bases, and 10 bases lay in between. Germline lookup yields CDR1 SNHLY and CDR2 FYNNEI. The CDR3 has 12 amino acids. CDR3 region: CASRVGYTEAFF. The CDR3 DNA follows: TGTGCCAGCCGTGTAGGGTACACTGAAGCTTTCTTT.

This clone was recorded many times. V gene TRBV5-6 combines with J gene TRBJ1-2, with TRBD1 as a possible D gene (5 bases). This CDR3 has 15 amino acids. In germline, CDR1 is SGHDT, CDR2 YYEEEE. The germline V and J ends were trimmed by 0 bases and 3 bases, with 12 bases remaining between them. This CDR3 is CASSLDGGRHYGYTF. CDR3 DNA sequence: TGTGCCAGCAGCTTGGACGGGGGTCGTCACTATGGCTACACCTTC. The whole variable domain, filled in from reference TRBV5-6 and TRBJ1-2, reads DAGVTQSPTHLIKTRGQQVTLRCSPKSGHDTVSWYQQALGQGPQFIFQYYEEEERQRGNFPDRFSGHQFPNYSSELNVNALLLGDSALYLCASSLDGGRHYGYTFGSGTRLTVV.

This chain connects TRBV11-3 to TRBJ1-2, with D possibly matching TRBD1 (6 bases). V was trimmed by 8 bases and J by 8 bases, leaving 12 bases between them. Germline CDR1 is SGHNT and CDR2 is YENEEA. CDR3 length: 11 amino acids. The CDR3 reads CASPGGGGYTF. The CDR3, as DNA: TGTGCCAGCCCGGGGGGGGGCGGCTACACCTTC.

This clone was seen more than once but under ten times. Other DNA variants within this sample encode the same CDR3. The chain couples TRBV7-9 to TRBJ2-2; D possibly corresponds to TRBD1 (5 bases). CDR1 SEHNR and CDR2 FQNEAQ come from the germline V gene (reference sequence). Deletions cut 5 bases from V and 0 bases from J, with 10 bases between. The CDR3 consists of 15 residues. The CDR3 is CASSRTSPNTGELFF. Written as DNA, the CDR3 is TGTGCCAGCAGCCGGACATCACCGAACACCGGGGAGCTGTTTTTT.

The rearrangement uses TRBV2 and TRBJ2-3; D gene uncertain. The CDR3 is 13 residues long. V lost 8 bases and J 6 bases, leaving 15 bases between the germline ends. Germline assignment: CDR1 SNHLY and CDR2 FYNNEI. The CDR3 is CASSTPFLDTQYF. The CDR3 coding sequence is TGTGCCAGCTCGACGCCCTTCCTTGATACGCAGTATTTT. The whole variable domain, filled in from reference TRBV2 and TRBJ2-3, reads EPEVTQTPSHQVTQMGQEVILRCVPISNHLYFYWYRQILGQKVEFLVSFYNNEISEKSEIFDDQFSVERPDGSNFTLKIRSTKLEDSAMYFCASSTPFLDTQYFGPGTRLTVL.

For this clone: The sample contains more than one DNA sequence encoding this CDR3. This rearrangement joins TRBV5-1 to TRBJ2-2; D unresolved. CDR1 and CDR2 from the germline V gene are SGHRS and YFSETQ. V gave up 0 bases and J gave up 2 bases, with 8 bases separating them. The CDR3 covers 15 residues. The CDR3 DNA reads TGCGCCAGCAGCTTGGACAGAGGAAACACCGGGGAGCTGTTTTTT. Translation: CASSLDRGNTGELFF.

This chain joins TRBV5-1 and TRBJ2-1; TRBD2 agrees at 8 bases. This CDR3 is built from 15 residues. CDR1 SGHRS and CDR2 YFSETQ come from the germline V gene. The J segment lost 6 bases and the V segment lost 3 bases, leaving 8 bases of the junction unmatched. This chain's CDR3 is CASSYGLAAINEQFF. CDR3 DNA sequence: TGCGCCAGCAGCTACGGACTAGCCGCCATCAATGAGCAGTTCTTC.

This clone was detected only once. The rearrangement links TRBV15 to TRBJ2-1, with 10 positions matching TRBD2. Germline CDR1 reads LNHNV; CDR2 reads YYDKDF (reference sequence). V shed 3 bases, J shed 9 bases, and the junction held 8 bases outside the gene matches. The CDR3 sequence is 15 residues long. The CDR3 sequence is CATSSQREGPTEQFF. The CDR3 DNA reads TGTGCCACCAGCAGTCAGCGGGAGGGCCCCACTGAGCAGTTCTTC. Looking up the rest from reference TRBV15 and TRBJ2-1 gives the full variable domain: DAMVIQNPRYQVTQFGKPVTLSCSQTLNHNVMYWYQQKSSQAPKLLFHYYDKDFNNEADTPDNFQSRRPNTSFCFLDIRSPGLGDTAMYLCATSSQREGPTEQFFGPGTRLTVL.

The rearrangement links TRBV28 to TRBJ2-7; D uncertain. The germline V gene encodes CDR1 MDHEN and CDR2 SYDVKM. Between the trimmed V and J ends, which lost 2 bases and 6 bases, there was a span of 14 bases. CDR3 length: 14 residues. The CDR3 is CASSLHGSLGEQYF. For the CDR3, the DNA is TGTGCCAGCAGTTTACATGGTAGTCTTGGCGAGCAGTACTTC.

Points on this clone: It is likely a read error: a sequence one base away is far more abundant. Without the conserved terminal phenylalanine or tryptophan, this CDR3 likely stems from a read error. V gene TRBV28 combines with J gene TRBJ2-4; TRBD2 might be the D (5 bases). Germline V gives CDR1 MDHEN, CDR2 SYDVKM. V was clipped by 6 bases and J by 6 bases, with 12 bases between them. The CDR3 loop spans 13 amino acids. The CDR3 bases are TGTGCCAGCAGACTAGGGATCCTAAACATTCAGTACTCC. Translating it yields CASRLGILNIQYS.

CDR3 DNA: TGTGCCAGCAGCGTAGAGGGGACTAGCGGTTACGAGCAGTACTTC. This sequence encodes CASSVEGTSGYEQYF. The gene calls are TRBV9 and TRBJ2-7; the match to TRBD2 covers 11 bases. The trim removed 0 bases at V and 4 bases at J, leaving 3 bases unmatched. Per the germline V gene, CDR1 is SGDLS and CDR2 is YYNGEE. The CDR3 spans 15 residues.

The chain links TRBV18 to TRBJ1-1, with no clear D. CDR1 KGHSH and CDR2 LQKENI come from the germline V gene. V dropped 2 bases and J dropped 3 bases, with 7 bases sitting between them. CDR3 length: 13 residues. The CDR3 reads CASSPTTDTEAFF. CDR3 nucleotide sequence: TGTGCCAGCTCACCAACAACCGACACTGAAGCTTTCTTT.

The gene calls are TRBV7-2 and TRBJ2-3, with TRBD2 identical over 15 bases. The germline gives CDR1 SGHTA, CDR2 FQGNSA. The CDR3 contains 16 residues. Trimming removed 4 bases from V and 5 bases from J; junction bases left unmatched: 4. CDR3 amino acids: CASSSPGLAGGDTQYF. The CDR3 region has the DNA TGTGCCAGCAGCTCCCCGGGACTAGCGGGAGGAGATACGCAGTATTTT.

This sequence joins TRBV19 and TRBJ1-5; D call uncertain. The CDR3 loop spans 14 amino acids. The V end lost 10 bases, the J end lost 4 bases, and 17 bases lay between the germline ends. Germline V lookup: CDR1 LNHDA, CDR2 SQIVND (reference sequence). The CDR3 spells CATSRPYPNQPQHF. Written as DNA, the CDR3 is TGTGCCACCTCCCGTCCTTATCCAAATCAGCCCCAGCATTTT. The complete variable domain, with remaining parts taken from reference TRBV19 and TRBJ1-5, reads DGGITQSPKYLFRKEGQNVTLSCEQNLNHDAMYWYRQDPGQGLRLIYYSQIVNDFQKGDIAEGYSVSREKKESFPLTVTSAQKNPTAFYLCATSRPYPNQPQHFGDGTRLSIL.

This rearrangement joins TRBV5-6 to TRBJ2-3; D ambiguous. Germline assignment: CDR1 SGHDT and CDR2 YYEEEE. V lost 4 bases and J lost 4, with 13 bases in between. CDR3 length: 14 amino acids. The CDR3 DNA follows: TGTGCCAGCAGCCCTAACTTTGGAGCAGATACGCAGTATTTT. Protein product: CASSPNFGADTQYF.

The rearrangement uses TRBV6-1 and TRBJ2-4; 7 bases are shared with TRBD1. Per the germline V gene, CDR1 is MNHNS and CDR2 is SASEGT. The CDR3 covers 15 residues. V gave up 5 bases and J gave up 0 bases; unmatched junction bases: 4. The CDR3 nucleotides read TGTGCCAGCAGTTCGGGACAGTTAGCCAAAAACATTCAGTACTTC. It is translated as CASSSGQLAKNIQYF.

The sample holds a few counts of this clone. This may arise from a read error, as a much more abundant clone is one base away. The chain carries TRBV2 and TRBJ1-5; D unresolved. CDR1 is SNHLY and CDR2 is FYNNEI in the germline V gene. CDR3 length: 15 amino acids. This CDR3 reads CASSEGGFSNQSQHF. CDR3 DNA sequence: TGTGCCAGCAGTGAAGGGGGATTTAGCAATCAGTCCCAGCATTTT. Supplemented by reference TRBV2 and TRBJ1-5, the full variable domain reads EPEVTQTPSHQVTQMGQEVILRCVPISNHLYFYWYRQILGQKVEFLVSFYNNEISEKSEIFDDQFSVERPDGSNFTLKIRSTKLEDSAMYFCASSEGGFSNQSQHFGDGTRLSIL.

The chain uses TRBV30 and TRBJ2-5, with D perhaps matching TRBD1 or TRBD2 (5 bases each). Deletions cut 0 bases from V and 12 bases from J, with 14 bases between. The CDR3 has 12 amino acids. Germline loops: CDR1 GTSNPN, CDR2 SVGIG (reference sequence). The CDR3 DNA follows: TGTGCCTGGAGTGTAGAGGGACGCCGGGAGTACTTC. Its protein is CAWSVEGRREYF. The variable domain in full, with the rest retrieved from reference TRBV30 and TRBJ2-5, is SQTIHQWPATLVQPVGSPLSLECTVEGTSNPNLYWYRQAAGRGLQLLFYSVGIGQISSEVPQNLSASRPQDRQFILSSKKLLLSDSGFYLCAWSVEGRREYFGPGTRLLVL.

This sequence joins TRBV4-1 and TRBJ2-6; D may be TRBD1 or TRBD2 (6 bases each). The germline CDR1 and CDR2 sequences are MGHRA and YSYEKL. This CDR3 is built from 18 residues. The germline V and J ends were trimmed by 0 bases and 0 bases, with 12 bases remaining between them. The CDR3 reads CASSQEGGHRSGANVLTF. In nucleotides, the CDR3 is TGCGCCAGCAGCCAAGAGGGGGGACACCGCTCTGGGGCCAACGTCCTGACTTTC.

The V gene is TRBV27, the J gene TRBJ2-6, with D uncertain. The CDR3 length is 16 residues. Trimming stripped 6 bases from V and 0 bases from J, with 12 bases between. Germline loops: CDR1 MNHEY, CDR2 SMNVEV (reference sequence). CDR3 in DNA: TGTGCCAGCAGCTCCTGGTCGTCCTCTGGGGCCAACGTCCTGACTTTC. The encoded protein is CASSSWSSSGANVLTF.

Of note for this clone: A read error may be the cause here, since a much bigger clone is one base away. This chain links TRBV4-2 with TRBJ1-4; D is possibly TRBD1 (6 bases). Germline V lookup: CDR1 LGHNA, CDR2 YNFKEQ. The CDR3 runs to 16 residues. The CDR3 region has the DNA TGTGCCAGCAGCCAGGGCGGAGGGGGGGGAGATGAAAAACTGTCTTTT. Protein product: CASSQGGGGGDEKLSF.

The chain couples TRBV7-9 to TRBJ2-3, with 11 nucleotides matching TRBD2. Germline V gene sequence: CDR1 SEHNR, CDR2 FQNEAQ (reference sequence). This CDR3 contains 17 residues. Trimming at V came to 5 bases and at J to 1 base, leaving 8 bases not matched to a gene. The CDR3: CASSLLPGLAGTDTQYF. CDR3 DNA: TGTGCCAGCAGCCTCCTCCCGGGACTAGCGGGCACAGATACGCAGTATTTT.

The rearrangement uses TRBV28 and TRBJ2-5; 7 nucleotides agree with TRBD1. CDR3 length equals 15 residues. Germline values: CDR1 MDHEN, CDR2 SYDVKM. After removal of 6 bases from V and 2 bases from J, the junction contained 9 bases not matched to a gene. In nucleotides, the CDR3 is TGTGCCAGCAGACCCTACAGGGGTTGGCAAGAGACCCAGTACTTC. Translation gives CASRPYRGWQETQYF.

The chain recombines TRBV11-1 with TRBJ2-5; D unresolved. From germline, CDR1 is SGHAT and CDR2 FQDESV (reference sequence). The V gene lost 5 bases and the J gene lost 5 bases, with 15 bases spanning the gap. CDR3 length: 14 amino acids. The CDR3 spells CASSPVYFGETQYF. In nucleotides, the CDR3 is TGTGCCAGCAGCCCTGTCTACTTTGGGGAGACCCAGTACTTC.

The chain carries TRBV5-1 and TRBJ2-3; 9 bases agree with TRBD1. Germline CDR1 and CDR2: SGHRS and YFSETQ. This CDR3 comprises 16 residues. Trimming cost V 4 bases and J 4 bases; bases outside gene matches: 10. This CDR3 reads CASSDPQGAGADTQYF. The DNA for the CDR3 is TGCGCCAGCAGCGATCCACAGGGGGCTGGGGCAGATACGCAGTATTTT.

V gene TRBV19 combines with J gene TRBJ1-3; D not certain. The CDR3 has 14 residues. In germline, CDR1 is LNHDA, CDR2 SQIVND (reference sequence). V was clipped by 10 bases and J by 0 bases, with 13 bases between them. CDR3 nucleotides: TGTGCCACCTACCGACGGAGCTCTGGAAACACCATATATTTT. This sequence encodes CATYRRSSGNTIYF. Looking up the rest from reference TRBV19 and TRBJ1-3 gives the full variable domain: DGGITQSPKYLFRKEGQNVTLSCEQNLNHDAMYWYRQDPGQGLRLIYYSQIVNDFQKGDIAEGYSVSREKKESFPLTVTSAQKNPTAFYLCATYRRSSGNTIYFGEGSWLTVV.

The chain is built from TRBV5-6 and TRBJ2-7; perhaps TRBD2 as D (6 bases). Germline CDR1 reads SGHDT; CDR2 reads YYEEEE. Trimming took 6 bases from V and 2 from J, leaving 15 bases between them. The CDR3 is 14 residues long. The CDR3: CASTTGTSTYEQYF. The DNA for the CDR3 is TGTGCCAGCACCACCGGGACTTCGACCTACGAGCAGTACTTC.

The CDR3 nucleotides read TGTGCCAGCAGTTTACAGGGCCCAGGTCAGCCCCAGCATTTT. This encodes CASSLQGPGQPQHF. The chain carries TRBV2 and TRBJ1-5, with a possible D match to TRBD1 (6 bases). The germline V gene has CDR1 SNHLY and CDR2 FYNNEI. The CDR3 contains 14 residues. With 5 bases removed from V and 6 bases from J, the gap between germline ends came to 14 bases.

The chain combines TRBV11-2 with TRBJ2-1; TRBD1 aligns across 9 bases. With 6 bases clipped from V and 3 bases from J, the junction kept 12 bases outside the gene matches. CDR1 is SGHAT, CDR2 FQNNGV, per germline. This CDR3 has 17 amino acids. The CDR3 coding sequence is TGTGCCAGCAGTGGGACAGGGAGAAAGGGAGGCTACAATGAGCAGTTCTTC. Its translation: CASSGTGRKGGYNEQFF.